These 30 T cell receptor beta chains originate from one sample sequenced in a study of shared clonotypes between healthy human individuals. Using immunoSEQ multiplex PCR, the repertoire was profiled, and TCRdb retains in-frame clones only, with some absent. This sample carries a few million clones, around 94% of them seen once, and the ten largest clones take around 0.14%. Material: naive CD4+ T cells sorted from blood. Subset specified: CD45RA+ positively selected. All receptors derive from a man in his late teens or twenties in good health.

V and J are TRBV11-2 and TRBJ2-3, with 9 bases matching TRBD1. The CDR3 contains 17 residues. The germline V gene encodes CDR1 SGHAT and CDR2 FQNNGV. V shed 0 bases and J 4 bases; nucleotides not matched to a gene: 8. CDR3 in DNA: TGTGCCAGCAGCTTAGACCGCGGGACAGGGATGGCAGATACGCAGTATTTT. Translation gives CASSLDRGTGMADTQYF.

The DNA for the CDR3 is TGTGCCAGCACAAGGGGCCCAGCGGGGGAGCTGTTTTTT. Protein: CASTRGPAGELFF. This rearrangement joins TRBV7-2 to TRBJ2-2, with D perhaps TRBD1 (5 bases). Germline V CDR1 and CDR2: SGHTA, FQGNSA. V was pared by 7 bases and J by 8 bases, with 14 bases between. The CDR3 consists of 13 residues.

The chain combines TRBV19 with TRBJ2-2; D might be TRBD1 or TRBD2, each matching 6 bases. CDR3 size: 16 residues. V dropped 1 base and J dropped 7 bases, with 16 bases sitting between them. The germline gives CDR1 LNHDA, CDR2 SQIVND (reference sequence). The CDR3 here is CASSIGGGSVVGELFF. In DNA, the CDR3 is TGTGCCAGTAGTATAGGAGGGGGGTCGGTTGTCGGGGAGCTGTTTTTT. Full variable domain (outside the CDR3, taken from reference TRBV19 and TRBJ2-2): DGGITQSPKYLFRKEGQNVTLSCEQNLNHDAMYWYRQDPGQGLRLIYYSQIVNDFQKGDIAEGYSVSREKKESFPLTVTSAQKNPTAFYLCASSIGGGSVVGELFFGEGSRLTVL.

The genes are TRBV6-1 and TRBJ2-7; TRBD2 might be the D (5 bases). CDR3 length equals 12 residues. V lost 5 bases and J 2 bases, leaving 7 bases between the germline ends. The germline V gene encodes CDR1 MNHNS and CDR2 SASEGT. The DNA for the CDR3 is TGTGCCAGCAGTCGGGAAACCTACGAGCAGTACTTC. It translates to CASSRETYEQYF.

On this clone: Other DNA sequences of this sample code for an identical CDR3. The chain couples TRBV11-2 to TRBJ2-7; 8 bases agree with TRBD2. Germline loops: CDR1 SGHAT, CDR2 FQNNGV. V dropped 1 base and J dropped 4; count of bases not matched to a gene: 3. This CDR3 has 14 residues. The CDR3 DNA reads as TGTGCCAGCAGCTTAGGGACTAGCTCTTACGAGCAGTACTTC. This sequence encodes CASSLGTSSYEQYF.

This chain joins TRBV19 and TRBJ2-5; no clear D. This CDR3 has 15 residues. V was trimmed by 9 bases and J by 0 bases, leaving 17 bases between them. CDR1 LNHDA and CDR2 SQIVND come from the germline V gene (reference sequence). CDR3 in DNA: TGTGCCAGCCGGACCACACTGGGCTACCAAGAGACCCAGTACTTC. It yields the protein CASRTTLGYQETQYF.

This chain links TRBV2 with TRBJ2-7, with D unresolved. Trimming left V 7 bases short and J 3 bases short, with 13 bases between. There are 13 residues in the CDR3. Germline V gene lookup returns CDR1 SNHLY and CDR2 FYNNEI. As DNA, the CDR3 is TGTGCCAGCATAGAAAATATATTCTACGAGCAGTACTTC. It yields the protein CASIENIFYEQYF.

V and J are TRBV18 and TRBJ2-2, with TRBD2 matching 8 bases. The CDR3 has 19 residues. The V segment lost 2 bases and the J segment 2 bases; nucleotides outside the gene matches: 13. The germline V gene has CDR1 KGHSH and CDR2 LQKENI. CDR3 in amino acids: CASSPRIPTSGSNTGELFF. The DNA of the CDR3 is TGTGCCAGCTCACCAAGGATCCCAACTAGCGGAAGTAACACCGGGGAGCTGTTTTTT.

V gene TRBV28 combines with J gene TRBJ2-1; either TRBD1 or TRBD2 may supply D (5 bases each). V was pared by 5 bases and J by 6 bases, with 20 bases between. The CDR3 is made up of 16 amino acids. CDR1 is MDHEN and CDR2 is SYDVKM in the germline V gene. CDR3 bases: TGTGCCAGCAGTCCATCCGGGGCGAACTTTGCCAATGAGCAGTTCTTC. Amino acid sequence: CASSPSGANFANEQFF.

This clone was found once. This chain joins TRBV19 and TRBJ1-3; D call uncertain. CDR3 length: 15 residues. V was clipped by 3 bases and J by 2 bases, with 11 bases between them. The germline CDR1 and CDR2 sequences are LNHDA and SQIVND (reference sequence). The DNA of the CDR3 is TGTGCCAGTAGTATCCTCCAGGTACCTGGAAACACCATATATTTT. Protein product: CASSILQVPGNTIYF.

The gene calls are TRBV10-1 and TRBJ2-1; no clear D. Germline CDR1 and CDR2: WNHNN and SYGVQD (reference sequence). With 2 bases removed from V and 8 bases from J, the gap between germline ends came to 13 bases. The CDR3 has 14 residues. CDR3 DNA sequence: TGCGCCAGCAGTGAGAATTTGGGTTACGATGAGCAGTTCTTC. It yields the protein CASSENLGYDEQFF.

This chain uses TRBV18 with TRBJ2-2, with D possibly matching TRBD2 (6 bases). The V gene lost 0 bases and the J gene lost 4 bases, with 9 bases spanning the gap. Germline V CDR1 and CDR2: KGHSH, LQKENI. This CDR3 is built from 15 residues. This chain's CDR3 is CASSPPLRGTGELFF. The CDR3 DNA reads TGTGCCAGCTCACCACCTTTGCGGGGCACCGGGGAGCTGTTTTTT.

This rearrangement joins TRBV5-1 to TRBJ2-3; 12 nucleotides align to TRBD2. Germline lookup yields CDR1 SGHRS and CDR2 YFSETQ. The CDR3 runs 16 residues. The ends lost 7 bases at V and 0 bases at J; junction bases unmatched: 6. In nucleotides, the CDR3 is TGCGCCAGCGACCGTCTAGCGGGAGGGAGCACAGATACGCAGTATTTT. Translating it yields CASDRLAGGSTDTQYF.

CDR3 sequence (DNA): TGTGCCAGCAGCACCCCCTCTGGAGGGACAGCCCAAGAGACCCAGTACTTC. Translated, it gives CASSTPSGGTAQETQYF. The chain joins TRBV9 to TRBJ2-5, with D perhaps matching TRBD1 (7 bases). CDR1 is SGDLS, CDR2 YYNGEE, per germline. The CDR3 is made up of 17 amino acids. V was trimmed by 4 bases and J by 1 base, leaving 20 bases between them.

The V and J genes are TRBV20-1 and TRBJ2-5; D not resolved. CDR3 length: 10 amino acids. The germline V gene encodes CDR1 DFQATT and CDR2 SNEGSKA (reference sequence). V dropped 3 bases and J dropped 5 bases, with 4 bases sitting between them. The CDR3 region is CSASTETQYF. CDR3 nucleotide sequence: TGCAGTGCTAGCACCGAGACCCAGTACTTC.

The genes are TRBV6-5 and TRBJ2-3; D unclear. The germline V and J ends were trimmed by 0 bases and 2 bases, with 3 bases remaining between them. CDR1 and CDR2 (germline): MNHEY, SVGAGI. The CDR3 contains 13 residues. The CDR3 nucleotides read TGTGCCAGCAGTTACTCGAACACAGATACGCAGTATTTT. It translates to CASSYSNTDTQYF.

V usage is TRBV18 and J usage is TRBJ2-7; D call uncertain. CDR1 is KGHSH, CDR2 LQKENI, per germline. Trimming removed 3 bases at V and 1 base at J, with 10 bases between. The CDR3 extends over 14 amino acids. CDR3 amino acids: CASSPETQSYEQYF. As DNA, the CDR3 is TGTGCCAGCTCACCCGAGACACAATCCTACGAGCAGTACTTC. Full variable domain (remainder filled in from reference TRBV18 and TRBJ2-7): NAGVMQNPRHLVRRRGQEARLRCSPMKGHSHVYWYRQLPEEGLKFMVYLQKENIIDESGMPKERFSAEFPKEGPSILRIQQVVRGDSAAYFCASSPETQSYEQYFGPGTRLTVT.

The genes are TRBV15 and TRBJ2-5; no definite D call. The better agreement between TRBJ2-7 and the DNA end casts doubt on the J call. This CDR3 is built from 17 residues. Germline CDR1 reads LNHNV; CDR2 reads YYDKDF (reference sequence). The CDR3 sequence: CATSRDLGTSKIYEQYF. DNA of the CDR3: TGTGCCACCAGCAGAGATCTGGGAACCAGTAAGATATACGAGCAGTACTTC.

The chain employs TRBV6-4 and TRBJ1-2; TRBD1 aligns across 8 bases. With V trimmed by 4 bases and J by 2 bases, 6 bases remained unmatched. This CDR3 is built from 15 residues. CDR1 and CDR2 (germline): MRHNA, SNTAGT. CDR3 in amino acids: CASSASGGVNYGYTF. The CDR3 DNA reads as TGTGCCAGCAGTGCCTCAGGGGGCGTGAACTATGGCTACACCTTC.

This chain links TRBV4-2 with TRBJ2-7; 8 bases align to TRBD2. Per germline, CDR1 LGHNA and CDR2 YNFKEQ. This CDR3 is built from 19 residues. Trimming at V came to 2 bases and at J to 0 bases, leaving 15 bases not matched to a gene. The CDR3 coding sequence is TGTGCCAGCAGCCAATTGGGGTCCTCCAGGGCGGGGGGCTCCTACGAGCAGTACTTC. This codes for CASSQLGSSRAGGSYEQYF.

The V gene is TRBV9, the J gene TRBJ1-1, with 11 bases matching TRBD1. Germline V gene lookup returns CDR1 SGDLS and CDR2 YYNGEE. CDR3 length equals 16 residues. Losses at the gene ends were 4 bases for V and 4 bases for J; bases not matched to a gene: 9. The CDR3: CASSNRDRGAGTEAFF. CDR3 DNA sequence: TGTGCCAGCAGCAACCGGGACAGGGGGGCGGGCACTGAAGCTTTCTTT.

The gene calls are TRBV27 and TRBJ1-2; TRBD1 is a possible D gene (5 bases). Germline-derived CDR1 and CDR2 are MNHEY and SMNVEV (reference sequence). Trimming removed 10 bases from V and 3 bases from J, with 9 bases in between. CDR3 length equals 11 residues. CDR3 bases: TGTGCCACGGGGGGGGACTATGGCTACACCTTC. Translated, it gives CATGGDYGYTF.

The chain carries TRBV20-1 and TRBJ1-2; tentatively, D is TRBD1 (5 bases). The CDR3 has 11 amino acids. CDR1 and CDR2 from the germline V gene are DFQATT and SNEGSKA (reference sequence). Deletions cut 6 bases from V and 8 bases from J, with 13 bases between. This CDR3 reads CSAAAGGGYTF. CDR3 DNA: TGCAGTGCCGCCGCGGGGGGGGGCTACACCTTC.

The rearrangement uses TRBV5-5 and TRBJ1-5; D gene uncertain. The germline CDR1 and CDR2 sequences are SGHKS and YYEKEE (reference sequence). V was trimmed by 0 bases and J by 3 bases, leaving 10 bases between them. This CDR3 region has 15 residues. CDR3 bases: TGTGCCAGCAGCTTGGGGGGTAAGAACAATCAGCCCCAGCATTTT. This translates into CASSLGGKNNQPQHF.

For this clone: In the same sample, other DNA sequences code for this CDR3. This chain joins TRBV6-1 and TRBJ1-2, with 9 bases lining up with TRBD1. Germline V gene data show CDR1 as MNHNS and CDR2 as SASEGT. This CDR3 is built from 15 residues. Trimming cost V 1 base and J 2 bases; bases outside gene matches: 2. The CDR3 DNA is TGTGCCAGCAGTGAAGGTGGGACAGGGAACTATGGCTACACCTTC. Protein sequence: CASSEGGTGNYGYTF.

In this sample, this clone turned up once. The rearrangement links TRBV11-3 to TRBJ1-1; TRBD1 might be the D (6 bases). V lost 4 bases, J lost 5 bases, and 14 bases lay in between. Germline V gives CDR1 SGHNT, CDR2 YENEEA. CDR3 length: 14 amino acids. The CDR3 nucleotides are TGTGCCAGCAGCTCACAGGGATCGCAGACTGAAGCTTTCTTT. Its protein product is CASSSQGSQTEAFF.

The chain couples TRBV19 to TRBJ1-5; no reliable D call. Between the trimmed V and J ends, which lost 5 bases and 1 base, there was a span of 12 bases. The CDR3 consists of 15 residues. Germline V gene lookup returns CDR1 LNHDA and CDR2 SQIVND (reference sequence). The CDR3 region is CASSFSQLSNQPQHF. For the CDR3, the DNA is TGTGCCAGTAGTTTCTCGCAGCTAAGCAATCAGCCCCAGCATTTT. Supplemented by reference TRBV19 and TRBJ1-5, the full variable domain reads DGGITQSPKYLFRKEGQNVTLSCEQNLNHDAMYWYRQDPGQGLRLIYYSQIVNDFQKGDIAEGYSVSREKKESFPLTVTSAQKNPTAFYLCASSFSQLSNQPQHFGDGTRLSIL.

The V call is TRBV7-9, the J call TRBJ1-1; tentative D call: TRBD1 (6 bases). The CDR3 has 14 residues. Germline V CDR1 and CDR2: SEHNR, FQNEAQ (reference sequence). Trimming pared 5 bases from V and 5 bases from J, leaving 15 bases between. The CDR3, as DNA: TGTGCCAGCAGCACGGGCAGGGGCGAGACTGAAGCTTTCTTT. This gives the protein CASSTGRGETEAFF.

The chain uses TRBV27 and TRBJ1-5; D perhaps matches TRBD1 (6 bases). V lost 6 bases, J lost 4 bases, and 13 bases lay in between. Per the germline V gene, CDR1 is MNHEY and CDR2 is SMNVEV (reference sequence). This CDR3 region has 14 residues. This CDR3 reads CASRQGHYNQPQHF. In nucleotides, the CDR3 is TGTGCCAGCAGGCAGGGACATTATAATCAGCCCCAGCATTTT.

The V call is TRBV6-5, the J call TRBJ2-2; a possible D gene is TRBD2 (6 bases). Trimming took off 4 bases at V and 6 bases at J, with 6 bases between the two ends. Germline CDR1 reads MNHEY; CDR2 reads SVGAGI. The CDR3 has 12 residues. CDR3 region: CASSWEAGELFF. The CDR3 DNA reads TGTGCCAGCAGTTGGGAGGCCGGGGAGCTGTTTTTT.